The clone carrying this T cell receptor (beta chain) was detected only once. Assay: immunoSEQ multiplex PCR; the TCRdb copy retains only in-frame clones and omits some. The repertoire includes more than 85,000 clones, 70% to 90% of them detected once, and roughly 4.2% sits in the top ten. These data come from a study of cytomegalovirus exposure and HLA in healthy donors. V gave up 0 bases and J gave up 7 bases, with 11 bases separating them. The germline V gene encodes CDR1 SGHRS and CDR2 YFSETQ. The CDR3 loop spans 15 amino acids. This TCR derives from a woman under 30 in good health and CMV-seropositive. The sample consisted of PBMCs. This chain joins TRBV5-1 and TRBJ1-6, with D tentatively TRBD1 (5 bases). CDR3 nucleotides: TGCGCCAGCAGCTTGGATCAGGGTGCAAATTCACCCCTCCACTTT. It translates to CASSLDQGANSPLHF.